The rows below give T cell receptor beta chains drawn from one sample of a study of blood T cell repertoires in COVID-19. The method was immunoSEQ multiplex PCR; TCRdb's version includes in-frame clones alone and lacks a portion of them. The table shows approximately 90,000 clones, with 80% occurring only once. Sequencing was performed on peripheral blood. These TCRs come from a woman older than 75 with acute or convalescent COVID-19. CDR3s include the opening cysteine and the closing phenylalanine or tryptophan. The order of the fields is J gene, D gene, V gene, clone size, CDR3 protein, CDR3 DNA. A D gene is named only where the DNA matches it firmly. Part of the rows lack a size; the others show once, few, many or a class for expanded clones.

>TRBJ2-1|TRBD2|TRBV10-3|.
CAISVSGRNNEQFF
TGTGCCATCAGTGTGAGCGGGAGAAACAATGAGCAGTTCTTC
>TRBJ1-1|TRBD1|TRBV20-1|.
CSVQGDTEAFF
TGCAGTGTCCAGGGGGACACTGAAGCTTTCTTT
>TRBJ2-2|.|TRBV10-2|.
CASSENRLNTGELFF
TGCGCCAGCAGTGAGAACAGGCTCAACACCGGGGAGCTGTTTTTT
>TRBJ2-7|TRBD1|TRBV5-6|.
CASSLEGTGGYEQYF
TGTGCCAGCAGCTTGGAAGGGACAGGGGGCTACGAGCAGTACTTC
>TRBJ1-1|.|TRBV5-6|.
CASTSQGLWTEAFF
TGTGCCAGCACCTCACAGGGTTTATGGACTGAAGCTTTCTTT
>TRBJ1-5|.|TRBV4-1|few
CASSQEPGYSNQPQHF
TGCGCCAGCAGCCAAGAGCCAGGGTATAGCAATCAGCCCCAGCATTTT
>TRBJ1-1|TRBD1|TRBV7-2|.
CASSPRQGVVTEAFF
TGTGCCAGCAGCCCCCGACAGGGGGTTGTCACTGAAGCTTTCTTT
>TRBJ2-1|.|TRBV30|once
CAWKTTFSSYNEQFF
TGTGCCTGGAAGACGACTTTCAGCTCCTACAATGAGCAGTTCTTC
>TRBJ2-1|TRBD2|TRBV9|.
CASSVGMTSGGAHEQFF
TGTGCCAGCAGCGTAGGGATGACTAGCGGGGGGGCCCATGAGCAGTTCTTC
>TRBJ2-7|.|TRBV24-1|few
CATSGPRSYEQYF
TGTGCCACCTCGGGTCCTCGGTCCTACGAGCAGTACTTC
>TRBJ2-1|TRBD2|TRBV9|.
CASSVATGLAGAQLLRGEQFF
TGTGCCAGCAGCGTAGCTACCGGACTAGCGGGAGCCCAACTCCTTCGGGGTGAGCAGTTCTTC
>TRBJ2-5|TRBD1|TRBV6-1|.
CASSETWTGGLETQYF
TGTGCCAGCAGTGAAACGTGGACAGGGGGCCTGGAGACCCAGTACTTC
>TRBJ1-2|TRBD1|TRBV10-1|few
CASFTGGADYGYTF
TGCGCCAGCTTCACAGGGGGCGCGGACTATGGCTACACCTTC
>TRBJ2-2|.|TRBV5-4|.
CASSRGWGNTGELFF
TGTGCCAGCAGCCGAGGGTGGGGTAACACCGGGGAGCTGTTTTTT
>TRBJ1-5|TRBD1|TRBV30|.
CAWTPGTVNQPQHF
TGTGCCTGGACCCCAGGGACAGTCAATCAGCCCCAGCATTTT
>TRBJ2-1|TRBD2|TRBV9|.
CASSTLLGGRAQFF
TGTGCCAGCAGCACCCTCCTGGGCGGGAGGGCACAGTTCTTC
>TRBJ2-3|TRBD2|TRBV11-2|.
CASRQRGGTDTQYF
TGTGCCAGCAGGCAGCGGGGGGGAACAGATACGCAGTATTTT
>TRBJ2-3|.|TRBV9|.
CASSVAGSTDTQYF
TGTGCCAGCAGCGTAGCAGGAAGCACAGATACGCAGTATTTT
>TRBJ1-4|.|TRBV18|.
CASSPGTQEKLFF
TGTGCCAGCTCTCCGGGGACACAGGAAAAACTGTTTTTT
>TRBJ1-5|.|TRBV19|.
CASSTHGAGNQPQHF
TGTGCCAGTAGTACGCATGGCGCGGGCAATCAGCCCCAGCATTTT
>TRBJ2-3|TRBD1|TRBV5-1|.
CASSSSGTGEVDTQYF
TGCGCCAGCAGCTCTTCCGGGACAGGTGAGGTAGATACGCAGTATTTT
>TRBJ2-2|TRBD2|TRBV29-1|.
CSARLAGGTGELFF
TGCAGCGCCCGACTAGCGGGAGGCACCGGGGAGCTGTTTTTT
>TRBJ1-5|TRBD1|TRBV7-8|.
CASSLNRGQPQHF
TGTGCCAGCAGCTTAAACAGGGGTCAGCCCCAGCATTTT
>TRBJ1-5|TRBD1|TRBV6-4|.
CASRPDRASNQPQHF
TGTGCCAGCAGACCGGACAGGGCTAGCAATCAGCCCCAGCATTTT
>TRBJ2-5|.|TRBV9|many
CASSSEGAYQETQYF
TGTGCCAGCAGCTCGGAGGGGGCGTACCAAGAGACCCAGTACTTC
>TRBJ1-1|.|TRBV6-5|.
CASSPNGGMNTEAFF
TGTGCCAGCAGTCCCAACGGAGGGATGAACACTGAAGCTTTCTTT
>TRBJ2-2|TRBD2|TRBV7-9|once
CASSYWTSGNTGELFF
TGTGCCAGCAGCTACTGGACTAGCGGGAACACCGGGGAGCTGTTTTTT
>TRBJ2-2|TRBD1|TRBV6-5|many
CASSWDSTNTGELFF
TGTGCCAGCAGTTGGGACAGCACGAACACCGGGGAGCTGTTTTTT
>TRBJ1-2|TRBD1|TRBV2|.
CASNNRGPYGYTF
TGTGCCAGCAATAACAGGGGGCCCTATGGCTACACCTTC